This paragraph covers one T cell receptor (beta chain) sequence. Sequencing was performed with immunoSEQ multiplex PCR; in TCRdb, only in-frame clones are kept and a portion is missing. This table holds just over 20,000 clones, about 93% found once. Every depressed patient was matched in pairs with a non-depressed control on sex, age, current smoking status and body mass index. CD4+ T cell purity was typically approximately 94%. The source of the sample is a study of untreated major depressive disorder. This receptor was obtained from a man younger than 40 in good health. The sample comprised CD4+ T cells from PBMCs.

DNA of the CDR3: TGTGCCATCCGGCGGGATACGCAGTATTTT. Translation: CAIRRDTQYF. The rearrangement joins TRBV6-9 to TRBJ2-3; D uncertain. Germline V gene lookup returns CDR1 MNHGY and CDR2 SVAAGI. This CDR3 region has 10 residues. Between the trimmed V and J ends, which lost 10 bases and 6 bases, there was a span of 8 bases.